This entry concerns a single T cell receptor beta chain. Antigen unknown. The sample belongs to a study of siplizumab effects on memory and regulatory T cells. Libraries were prepared by immunoSEQ multiplex PCR; TCRdb keeps only in-frame clonotypes and omits some of them. This sample yields 50,000 or so clones, of which approximately 93% are seen a single time; around 40% belongs to the top ten. Study-level results: Naive T cells were seemingly more diverse than memory cells, and major contributions to the alloresponse seemed to be made by them. Controls had roughly 28% Treg-derived mappable alloreactive CD4+ clones on average, versus less than 70% with siplizumab. Roughly 75-95% of proliferating CD4+ or CD8+ clones lacked an assignable naive or memory phenotype.

Unmatched junction bases numbered 16, after V lost 3 bases and J lost 3 bases. This CDR3 is built from 20 residues. Looked up from germline, CDR1 is SGHTA and CDR2 is FQGTGA. What was sequenced was CD8+ T cells sorted from blood. The gene calls are TRBV7-3 and TRBJ2-2, with 10 bases fitting TRBD1. The sequence came from a human donor in good health. CDR3 region: CASSLILSLGDRGDTGELFF. The CDR3 DNA follows: TGTGCCAGCAGCTTGATCTTATCTCTTGGGGACAGGGGAGACACCGGGGAGCTGTTTTTT.